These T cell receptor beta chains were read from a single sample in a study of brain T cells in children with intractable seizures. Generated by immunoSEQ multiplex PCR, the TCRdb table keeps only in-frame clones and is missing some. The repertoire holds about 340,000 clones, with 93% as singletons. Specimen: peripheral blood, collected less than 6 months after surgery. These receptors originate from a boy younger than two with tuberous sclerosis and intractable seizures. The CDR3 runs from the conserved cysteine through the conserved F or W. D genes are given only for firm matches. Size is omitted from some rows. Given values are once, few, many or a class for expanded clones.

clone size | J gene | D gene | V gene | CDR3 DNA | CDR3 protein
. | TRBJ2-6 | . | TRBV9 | TGTGCCAGCAGCGTATCCCTAGGGGGTGAGGCCAACGTCCTGACTTTC | CASSVSLGGEANVLTF
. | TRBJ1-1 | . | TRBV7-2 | TGTGCCAGCAGCTTTGGAGGACTCACTGAAGCTTTCTTT | CASSFGGLTEAFF
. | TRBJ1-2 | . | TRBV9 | TGTGCCAGCAGCTTCCCAAACAACAGGGATGGCTACACCTTC | CASSFPNNRDGYTF
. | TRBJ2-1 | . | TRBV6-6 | TGTGCCAGCAGTTACTTAGACAGCTACAATGAGCAGTTCTTC | CASSYLDSYNEQFF
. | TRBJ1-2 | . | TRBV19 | TGTGCCAGTAGTAACCGGGACAAGGCTGGCTACACCTTC | CASSNRDKAGYTF
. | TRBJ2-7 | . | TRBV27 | TGTGCCAGCAGTGAGGACGAGACCTACGAGCAGTACTTC | CASSEDETYEQYF
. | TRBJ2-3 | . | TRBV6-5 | TGTGCCAGCAGTTACGGCGGGGACACAGATACGCAGTATTTT | CASSYGGDTDTQYF
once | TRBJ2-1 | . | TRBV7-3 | TGTGCCAGCAGGAAGACCGGGGACAATGAGCAGTTCTTC | CASRKTGDNEQFF
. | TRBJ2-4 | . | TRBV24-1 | TGTGCCACCAGTGATTACAATTTCATTCAGTACTTC | CATSDYNFIQYF
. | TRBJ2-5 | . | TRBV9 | TGTGCCAGCAGCGTACGAGACCAAGAGACCCAGTACTTC | CASSVRDQETQYF
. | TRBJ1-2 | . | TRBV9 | TGTGCCAGCAGCGTAGTGATAGGGGGACCCTATGGCTACACCTTC | CASSVVIGGPYGYTF
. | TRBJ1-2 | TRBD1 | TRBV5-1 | TGCGCCAGCAGCTTCCGGGACAGTCCTAACTATGGCTACACCTTC | CASSFRDSPNYGYTF
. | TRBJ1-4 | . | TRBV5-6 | TGTGCCAGCAGCTTCCGGGTGGGTGAAAAACTGTTTTTT | CASSFRVGEKLFF
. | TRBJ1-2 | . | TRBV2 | TGTGCCAGCACCGGTGGAAATGGCTACACCTTC | CASTGGNGYTF
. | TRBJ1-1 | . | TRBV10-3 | TGTGCCACGCTGACCGACATGAACACTGAAGCTTTCTTT | CATLTDMNTEAFF
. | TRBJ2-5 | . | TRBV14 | TGTGCCAGCAGCCAAGTCGACAGTCCCCAAGAGACCCAGTACTTC | CASSQVDSPQETQYF
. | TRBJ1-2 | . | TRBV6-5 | TGTGCCAGCAACCAAGGGGGGGGAACCCGCTACACCTTC | CASNQGGGTRYTF
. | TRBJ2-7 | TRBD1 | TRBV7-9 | TGTGCCAGCAGCTCCGTACTAGGGACAGGGGCCTACGAGCAGTACTTC | CASSSVLGTGAYEQYF
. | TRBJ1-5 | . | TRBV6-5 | TGTGCCAGCAGTTACTCGTTGGGAACAAATCAGCCCCAGCATTTT | CASSYSLGTNQPQHF
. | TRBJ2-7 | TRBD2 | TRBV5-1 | TGCGCCAGCAGCTTTGTGCGGGGGGGCCACGAGCAGTACTTC | CASSFVRGGHEQYF
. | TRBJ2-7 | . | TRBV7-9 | TGTGCCAGCAGCTTAGACCTCGGCCTCGAGCAGTACTTC | CASSLDLGLEQYF
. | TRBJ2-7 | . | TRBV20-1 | TGCAGTGCTACCCTCCACGAGCAGTACTTC | CSATLHEQYF
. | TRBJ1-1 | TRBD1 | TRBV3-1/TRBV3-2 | TGTGCCAGCAGCCTAACAGGGGGCGAGTACACTGAAGCTTTCTTT | CASSLTGGEYTEAFF